A selection of T cell receptor beta chains follows, all from one sample in a study of early T cells in non-severe SARS-CoV-2 infection. TCRdb passed the 5' RACE reads through MiXCR, listing each CDR3 protein once. The sample carries tens of thousands of distinct CDR3 sequences, 5.3% recorded once. What was sequenced was whole blood. The receptors were gathered from an adult who was a healthcare worker with PCR-confirmed SARS-CoV-2 infection or an uninfected control (not recorded which). The CDR3 runs from the conserved cysteine through the conserved F or W. The D gene is left open where the match is weak. Clone size is not always given. Where it is, it says once, few, many or a class for expanded clones.

cdr3_aa | cdr3_nt | v_call | d_call | clone_size | j_call
CASTDVTGGNQPQHF | TGTGCCAGCACCGACGTGACAGGGGGCAATCAGCCCCAGCATTTT | TRBV6-6 | TRBD1 | many | TRBJ1-5
CASSPLPGTFVGQFF | TGTGCCAGCTCACCCCTCCCAGGGACATTTGTGGGGCAGTTCTTC | TRBV18 | - | many | TRBJ2-1
CASSLAFERGAYEQYF | TGTGCCAGCAGCTTAGCGTTTGAGCGGGGGGCCTACGAGCAGTACTTC | TRBV7-2 | TRBD2 | - | TRBJ2-7
CASSSASLNTGELFF | TGTGCCAGCAGTTCTGCTAGCCTGAACACCGGGGAGCTGTTTTTT | TRBV12-3/TRBV12-4 | - | many | TRBJ2-2
CASSSGQLYEQYF | TGTGCCAGCAGCTCGGGACAGCTCTACGAGCAGTACTTC | TRBV7-8 | TRBD1 | many | TRBJ2-7
CASTLWSGRASYEQYF | TGTGCCAGCACCCTCTGGAGCGGGAGGGCCTCCTACGAGCAGTACTTC | TRBV2 | TRBD2 | few | TRBJ2-7
CASSLLWTSGFRDNEQFF | TGCGCCAGCAGCTTGTTGTGGACTAGCGGGTTCCGGGACAATGAGCAGTTCTTC | TRBV5-1 | TRBD2 | many | TRBJ2-1
CAWVKGGPRPQFF | TGTGCCTGGGTCAAAGGAGGCCCTCGCCCGCAGTTCTTC | TRBV30 | - | many | TRBJ2-1
CASNKLGTENQPQHF | TGTGCCAGCAATAAATTGGGGACAGAGAATCAGCCCCAGCATTTT | TRBV2 | TRBD1 | many | TRBJ1-5
CAWRETGGRYGYTF | TGTGCCTGGAGGGAGACAGGGGGCCGCTATGGCTACACCTTC | TRBV30 | TRBD1 | many | TRBJ1-2
CASTPFQGLFEQYF | TGTGCCAGCACCCCATTCCAGGGGCTTTTCGAGCAGTACTTC | TRBV28 | - | - | TRBJ2-7
CSARDSGGFSYEQYF | TGCAGTGCTAGAGATTCAGGGGGCTTCTCCTACGAGCAGTACTTC | TRBV20-1 | TRBD1 | many | TRBJ2-7
CASSLVAGISPDTQYF | TGTGCCAGCAGCTTAGTAGCAGGGATATCCCCAGATACGCAGTATTTT | TRBV7-2 | - | few | TRBJ2-3
CASREAAGSYEQYF | TGTGCCAGCAGAGAAGCGGCCGGCTCCTACGAGCAGTACTTC | TRBV6-6 | - | - | TRBJ2-7
CASRGGLYTDTQYF | TGTGCCAGCAGGGGGGGACTGTACACAGATACGCAGTATTTT | TRBV28 | - | many | TRBJ2-3
CASSLTASGGHNEQFF | TGCGCCAGCAGCTTGACTGCTAGCGGGGGTCACAATGAGCAGTTCTTC | TRBV5-1 | TRBD2 | few | TRBJ2-1
CAISEFLRGSADTQYF | TGTGCCATCAGTGAGTTCCTTCGGGGGAGTGCAGATACGCAGTATTTT | TRBV10-3 | - | few | TRBJ2-3
CASSLPGPTNYGYTF | TGTGCCAGCAGTCTCCCGGGACCGACTAACTATGGCTACACCTTC | TRBV12-3/TRBV12-4 | - | many | TRBJ1-2
CASSLRTRRGDTQYF | TGTGCCAGCAGTTTACGGACTAGGCGGGGGGATACGCAGTATTTT | TRBV12-3/TRBV12-4 | TRBD2 | many | TRBJ2-3
CSAGTSGGANEQFF | TGCAGTGCTGGCACTAGCGGGGGTGCCAATGAGCAGTTCTTC | TRBV20-1 | TRBD2 | many | TRBJ2-1
CASRLAGNNEQFF | TGCGCCAGCCGACTAGCGGGAAATAATGAGCAGTTCTTC | TRBV10-2 | TRBD2 | many | TRBJ2-1
CASSPMGEGTQYF | TGTGCCAGCTCACCGATGGGAGAGGGCACGCAGTATTTT | TRBV18 | - | few | TRBJ2-3
CASSIGQDSYEQYF | TGTGCCAGCAGTATAGGACAGGACTCCTACGAGCAGTACTTC | TRBV6-6 | TRBD1 | many | TRBJ2-7
CASSQVQGRSPLHF | TGTGCCAGCAGCCAGGTACAGGGTAGGTCACCCCTCCACTTT | TRBV3-1 | - | many | TRBJ1-6
CASSFVAGRVEQYF | TGTGCCAGCAGCTTTGTAGCGGGGAGGGTCGAGCAGTACTTC | TRBV7-2 | TRBD2 | many | TRBJ2-7
CASSLGGDPYNEQFF | TGTGCCAGCAGCTTAGGGGGGGACCCATACAATGAGCAGTTCTTC | TRBV11-2 | - | many | TRBJ2-1
CACRQGRTDTQYF | TGTGCCTGTAGACAGGGGAGGACAGATACGCAGTATTTT | TRBV30 | TRBD1 | many | TRBJ2-3
CASSPGGKRTTYEQYF | TGTGCCAGCAGCCCTGGAGGGAAGCGGACCACCTACGAGCAGTACTTC | TRBV14 | - | many | TRBJ2-7
CASSPGQTNEKLFF | TGTGCCAGCTCACCTGGACAGACTAATGAAAAACTGTTTTTT | TRBV18 | - | few | TRBJ1-4
CASSSGQGAIGGNTIYF | TGTGCCAGCAGCTCCGGACAGGGGGCAATAGGTGGAAACACCATATATTTT | TRBV7-2 | TRBD1 | many | TRBJ1-3
CASSLSYWNEQFF | TGTGCCAGCAGTTTGTCCTATTGGAATGAGCAGTTCTTC | TRBV6-5 | - | many | TRBJ2-1
CASSWAALSGANVLTF | TGTGCCAGCAGCTGGGCCGCCCTCTCTGGGGCCAACGTCCTGACTTTC | TRBV5-4 | - | - | TRBJ2-6
CASSLRVGGWNEQFF | TGTGCCAGCAGCCTGAGGGTCGGGGGATGGAATGAGCAGTTCTTC | TRBV12-3/TRBV12-4 | - | many | TRBJ2-1
CASSQGTERGNQPQHF | TGTGCCAGCAGCCAAGGGACAGAAAGAGGCAATCAGCCCCAGCATTTT | TRBV4-2 | - | many | TRBJ1-5
CASSLYSGLAPGANVLTF | TGTGCCAGCAGCTTGTACAGCGGGCTAGCGCCTGGGGCCAACGTCCTGACTTTC | TRBV5-6 | - | - | TRBJ2-6
CASSQTGVNYGYTF | TGTGCCAGCAGTCAAACAGGAGTCAACTATGGCTACACCTTC | TRBV6-6 | - | many | TRBJ1-2
CASSLATGFYGYTF | TGTGCCAGCAGTTTAGCCACGGGCTTCTATGGCTACACCTTC | TRBV28 | - | - | TRBJ1-2
CASSLGQANTGELFF | TGTGCCAGCAGCTTAGGACAGGCAAACACCGGGGAGCTGTTTTTT | TRBV7-8 | - | many | TRBJ2-2
CSASSGNSNQPQHF | TGCAGTGCTAGTAGCGGTAATAGCAATCAGCCCCAGCATTTT | TRBV20-1 | - | many | TRBJ1-5
CASSPGRGDYEQYF | TGTGCCAGCAGCCCGGGGAGGGGGGACTACGAGCAGTACTTC | TRBV5-6 | - | few | TRBJ2-7
CASSFRDKYNEQFF | TGTGCCAGCAGCTTCCGGGACAAGTACAATGAGCAGTTCTTC | TRBV7-2 | - | many | TRBJ2-1
CSARDSPGQGASYGYTF | TGCAGTGCTAGAGATTCCCCTGGACAGGGGGCGAGCTATGGCTACACCTTC | TRBV20-1 | TRBD1 | many | TRBJ1-2
CASSITSAGGPYNEQFF | TGTGCCAGTAGTATCACATCAGCGGGAGGGCCCTACAATGAGCAGTTCTTC | TRBV19 | TRBD2 | - | TRBJ2-1
CSATLGGGATDTQYF | TGCAGTGCTACCCTAGGTGGGGGGGCCACAGATACGCAGTATTTT | TRBV20-1 | - | many | TRBJ2-3
CASSPLPGQGQETQYF | TGTGCTAGCAGCCCACTCCCCGGACAGGGCCAAGAGACCCAGTACTTC | TRBV7-7 | TRBD1 | - | TRBJ2-5
CASSPSRGDEQFF | TGTGCCAGCAGTCCATCCCGCGGGGATGAGCAGTTCTTC | TRBV12-3/TRBV12-4 | - | many | TRBJ2-1
CASSPPGQKETQYF | TGTGCCAGCTCACCTCCGGGACAGAAAGAGACCCAGTACTTC | TRBV18 | TRBD1 | many | TRBJ2-5